Below are 2 T cell receptor beta chains sequenced from a single sample in a study of blood T cell repertoires in COVID-19. Sequenced by immunoSEQ multiplex PCR; TCRdb stores in-frame clones only, minus some. The sample shows 110,000 to 150,000 clones, roughly four fifths of them seen only once. The sample consisted of peripheral blood. These receptors came from a human donor in a cohort sampled during active COVID-19.

This clone has a single count. V usage is TRBV7-3 and J usage is TRBJ2-7; TRBD2 is a possible D gene (6 bases). From germline, CDR1 is SGHTA and CDR2 FQGTGA. CDR3 length: 15 residues. Between the trimmed V and J ends, which lost 5 bases and 3 bases, there was a span of 17 bases. The CDR3 nucleotides are TGTGCCAGCAGCATCGGACCGCGGGGAGACTACGAGCAGTACTTC. Translated: CASSIGPRGDYEQYF.

J is TRBJ2-7 and V is TRBV7-9, with TRBD1 matching over 12 bases. CDR1 is SEHNR, CDR2 FQNEAQ, per germline (reference sequence). The ends lost 5 bases at V and 3 bases at J; junction bases unmatched: 11. CDR3 length equals 17 residues. The DNA for the CDR3 is TGTGCCAGCAGCCCCGGGACAGGGGGCTATGAAAACTACGAGCAGTACTTC. Amino acid sequence: CASSPGTGGYENYEQYF.